This TCR beta chain was obtained from a study of blood T cell repertoires in COVID-19. Study-level background: The study drew acute and convalescent COVID-19 samples from the United States, Italy and Spain. PBMCs, B-cell-depleted T cells, or T cells provided the cDNA or gDNA that made up the material.

In germline, CDR1 is WSHSY, CDR2 SAAADI. CDR3 length: 16 amino acids. Trimming removed 4 bases from V and 0 bases from J; junction bases left unmatched: 8. In the original processing: Estimated nucleated cell counts came from reference gene primer amplification. The assay was immunoSEQ multiplex PCR, and TCRdb's table has in-frame clones only and misses some. That table gives V, J and clone size, and the DNA gave D and trimming. There are roughly 150,000 clones in the sample; roughly 90% occur only once, and approximately 3% lies in the top ten. The sample was peripheral blood. The J gene is TRBJ1-1, the V gene TRBV10-2; TRBD1 agrees at 7 bases. The TCR originated in a man between 60 and 75 years old with acute or convalescent COVID-19. CDR3 sequence: CASSAKQGQVNTEAFF. In DNA form, the CDR3 reads TGCGCCAGCAGTGCCAAACAGGGGCAGGTGAACACTGAAGCTTTCTTT.